The source of this T cell receptor beta chain is a study of identical twins. This clonotype was seen ten or more times. What it recognizes is unknown. V was clipped by 5 bases and J by 2 bases; unmatched bases: 10. Germline V CDR1 and CDR2: KGHDR, SFDVKD. This CDR3 is 16 amino acids long. TCRdb reprocessed the 5' RACE reads via MiXCR and lists one record per CDR3 protein. The table lists around 680,000 distinct CDR3 sequences, 8.5% to 9% of them singletons. Study observations and caveats: Where out-of-frame alpha sequences were twin-shared, they showed excess low generation probability.

These data were likewise used in another study, on yellow fever vaccine responses in identical twins.

The sample consisted of PBMCs. The V gene is TRBV24-1, the J gene TRBJ2-7; 8 bases match TRBD1. The origin of this receptor is a woman aged 18-35 years in good health. The CDR3 region has the DNA TGTGCCACCAGTGGGGGGGCCCAGACAGGGGCCTACGAGCAGTACTTC. Translating gives CATSGGAQTGAYEQYF.